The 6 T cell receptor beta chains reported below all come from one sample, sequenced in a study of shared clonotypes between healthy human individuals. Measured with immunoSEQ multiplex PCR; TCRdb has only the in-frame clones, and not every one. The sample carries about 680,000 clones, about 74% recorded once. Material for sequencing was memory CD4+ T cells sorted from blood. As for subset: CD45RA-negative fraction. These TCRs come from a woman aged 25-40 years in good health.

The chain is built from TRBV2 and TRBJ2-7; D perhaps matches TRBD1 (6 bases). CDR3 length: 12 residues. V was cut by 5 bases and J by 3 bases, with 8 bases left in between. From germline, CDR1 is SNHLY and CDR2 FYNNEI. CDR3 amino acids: CASSLQGYEQYF. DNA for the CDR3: TGTGCCAGCAGTCTACAGGGCTACGAGCAGTACTTC.

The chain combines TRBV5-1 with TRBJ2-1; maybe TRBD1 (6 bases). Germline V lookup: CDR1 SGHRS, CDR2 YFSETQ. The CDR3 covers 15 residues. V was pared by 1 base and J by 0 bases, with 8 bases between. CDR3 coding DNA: TGCGCCAGCAGCTTGACACAGGGCTCCTACAATGAGCAGTTCTTC. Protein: CASSLTQGSYNEQFF.

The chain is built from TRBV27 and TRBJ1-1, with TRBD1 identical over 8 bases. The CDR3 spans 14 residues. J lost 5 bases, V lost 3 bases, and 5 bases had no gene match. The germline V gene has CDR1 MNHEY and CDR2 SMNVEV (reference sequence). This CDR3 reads CASSFGRGLTEAFF. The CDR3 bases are TGTGCCAGCAGTTTCGGCAGGGGGCTAACTGAAGCTTTCTTT.

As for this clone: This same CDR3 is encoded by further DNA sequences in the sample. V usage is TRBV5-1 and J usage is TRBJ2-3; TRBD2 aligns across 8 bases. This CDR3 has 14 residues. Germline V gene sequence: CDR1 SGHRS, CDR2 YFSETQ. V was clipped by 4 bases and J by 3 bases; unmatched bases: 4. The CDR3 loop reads CASSPGLATDTQYF. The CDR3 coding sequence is TGCGCCAGCAGCCCCGGACTAGCAACAGATACGCAGTATTTT.

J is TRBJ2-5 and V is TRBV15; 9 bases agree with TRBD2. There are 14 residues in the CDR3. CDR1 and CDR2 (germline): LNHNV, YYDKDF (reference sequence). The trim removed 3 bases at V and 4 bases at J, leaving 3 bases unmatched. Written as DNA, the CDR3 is TGTGCCACCAGCAGGAGCGGGAGGCCAGAGACCCAGTACTTC. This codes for CATSRSGRPETQYF.

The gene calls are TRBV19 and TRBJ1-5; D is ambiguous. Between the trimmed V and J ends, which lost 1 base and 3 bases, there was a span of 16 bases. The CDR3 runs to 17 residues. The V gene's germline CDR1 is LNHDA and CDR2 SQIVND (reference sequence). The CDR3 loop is CASSIAGQERFNQPQHF. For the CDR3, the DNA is TGTGCCAGTAGTATAGCGGGCCAAGAAAGATTCAATCAGCCCCAGCATTTT. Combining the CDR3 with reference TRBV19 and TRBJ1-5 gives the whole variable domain DGGITQSPKYLFRKEGQNVTLSCEQNLNHDAMYWYRQDPGQGLRLIYYSQIVNDFQKGDIAEGYSVSREKKESFPLTVTSAQKNPTAFYLCASSIAGQERFNQPQHFGDGTRLSIL.